Presented here are 20 T cell receptor beta chains from one specimen sequenced in a study of T cell responses to AZD1222 COVID-19 vaccine. Repertoires were generated with immunoSEQ multiplex PCR, while TCRdb's copy carries only in-frame clones and drops some. The sample includes about 120,000 clones, 80% to 90% of them seen just once. The sample here was peripheral blood, taken on day 0 of MenACWY control vaccination. These receptors were obtained from an adult in good health.

This chain links TRBV5-5 with TRBJ1-1, with 7 bases fitting TRBD1. V was clipped by 2 bases and J by 7 bases; unmatched bases: 14. The germline CDR1 and CDR2 sequences are SGHKS and YYEKEE (reference sequence). The CDR3 spans 16 residues. The CDR3: CASSFSPRGQANEAFF. In DNA, the CDR3 is TGTGCCAGCAGCTTTTCACCCAGAGGACAGGCAAATGAAGCTTTCTTT.

The chain links TRBV10-2 to TRBJ1-1; 9 bases agree with TRBD1. The germline V gene has CDR1 WSHSY and CDR2 SAAADI. V lost 6 bases, J lost 6 bases, and 14 bases stayed unmatched. The CDR3 covers 16 residues. CDR3: CASRSGTGLPWPEAFF. CDR3 in DNA: TGCGCCAGCAGATCCGGGACAGGGTTACCGTGGCCTGAAGCTTTCTTT.

In its sample, this clone was seen a few times. This rearrangement joins TRBV5-1 to TRBJ2-4; D assignment may be TRBD1 or TRBD2 (5 bases each). V was pared by 0 bases and J by 12 bases, with 10 bases between. The CDR3 runs 12 residues. Germline CDR1 is SGHRS and CDR2 is YFSETQ. In nucleotides, the CDR3 is TGCGCCAGCAGCTTGGATCTGGGACCTCAGTACTTC. This codes for CASSLDLGPQYF.

The chain carries TRBV27 and TRBJ2-2, with 11 bases aligning to TRBD1. CDR3 length: 17 residues. After removal of 6 bases from V and 3 bases from J, the junction contained 9 bases not matched to a gene. CDR1 MNHEY and CDR2 SMNVEV come from the germline V gene (reference sequence). Here the CDR3 DNA reads TGTGCCAGCAGCAGAAAGGACAGGGGGCGGGACACCGGGGAGCTGTTTTTT. It is translated as CASSRKDRGRDTGELFF.

The genes are TRBV19 and TRBJ1-2, with 9 bases lining up with TRBD1. The length of the CDR3 is 14 residues. After removal of 5 bases from V and 8 bases from J, the junction contained 9 bases not matched to a gene. Germline CDR1 LNHDA, CDR2 SQIVND (reference sequence). CDR3 DNA sequence: TGTGCCAGTAGTTTCACCCGGGACAGGGTCGGCTACACCTTC. Its protein product is CASSFTRDRVGYTF.

The chain employs TRBV6-4 and TRBJ2-3; D is unclear. The V gene's germline CDR1 is MRHNA and CDR2 SNTAGT. The CDR3 is made up of 13 amino acids. V was cut by 4 bases and J by 3 bases, with 8 bases left in between. CDR3 DNA sequence: TGTGCCAGCAGTGCCGCAGAGACAGATACGCAGTATTTT. This translates into CASSAAETDTQYF.

The chain recombines TRBV5-1 with TRBJ1-2; TRBD1 matches 7 bases. Per germline, CDR1 SGHRS and CDR2 YFSETQ. This CDR3 has 16 amino acids. Trimming removed 7 bases from V and 0 bases from J; junction bases left unmatched: 12. The CDR3 here is CASSSGMTGSNYGYTF. CDR3 in DNA: TGCGCCAGCTCCTCCGGGATGACAGGGTCTAACTATGGCTACACCTTC. Based on the CDR3 plus reference TRBV5-1 and TRBJ1-2, the full variable domain is KAGVTQTPRYLIKTRGQQVTLSCSPISGHRSVSWYQQTPGQGLQFLFEYFSETQRNKGNFPGRFSGRQFSNSRSEMNVSTLELGDSALYLCASSSGMTGSNYGYTFGSGTRLTVV.

The chain has TRBV11-2 and TRBJ1-4, with a possible D match to TRBD1 (6 bases). V was pared by 4 bases and J by 4 bases, with 7 bases between. The CDR3 spans 13 residues. Germline CDR1 reads SGHAT; CDR2 reads FQNNGV. CDR3 sequence (DNA): TGTGCCAGCAGCTCGGACAGTAATGAAAAACTGTTTTTT. Amino acids: CASSSDSNEKLFF.

The V gene is TRBV7-2, the J gene TRBJ1-2; D call uncertain. Germline V gene data show CDR1 as SGHTA and CDR2 as FQGNSA. V lost 1 base and J 1 base, leaving 10 bases between the germline ends. The CDR3 has 15 amino acids. The CDR3 region is CASSLVMHSNYGYTF. For the CDR3, the DNA is TGTGCCAGCAGCTTAGTTATGCACAGTAACTATGGCTACACCTTC.

This clone was observed a few times. This rearrangement joins TRBV7-3 to TRBJ1-1, with D unclear. Trimming shortened V by 5 bases and J by 2 bases, and 9 bases separated the two germline ends. The CDR3 contains 13 residues. The V gene's germline CDR1 is SGHTA and CDR2 FQGTGA. For the CDR3, the DNA is TGTGCCAGCAGCACAGTAGTAAACACTGAAGCTTTCTTT. Residues: CASSTVVNTEAFF. The whole variable domain, filled in from reference TRBV7-3 and TRBJ1-1, reads GAGVSQTPSNKVTEKGKYVELRCDPISGHTALYWYRQSLGQGPEFLIYFQGTGAADDSGLPNDRFFAVRPEGSVSTLKIQRTERGDSAVYLCASSTVVNTEAFFGQGTRLTVV.

The V and J genes are TRBV19 and TRBJ1-5; no definite D call. This CDR3 spans 14 amino acids. The germline V gene encodes CDR1 LNHDA and CDR2 SQIVND (reference sequence). V dropped 3 bases and J dropped 4 bases, with 10 bases sitting between them. CDR3: CASSIGSFNQPQHF. The CDR3 nucleotides are TGTGCCAGTAGTATCGGATCCTTTAATCAGCCCCAGCATTTT.

CDR3 loop: CASSEREGSYNEQFF. The CDR3 coding sequence is TGTGCCAGCAGCGAGAGAGAAGGCTCCTACAATGAGCAGTTCTTC. V and J are TRBV9 and TRBJ2-1; D gene unclear. The CDR3 consists of 15 residues. Germline V gene lookup returns CDR1 SGDLS and CDR2 YYNGEE. V lost 3 bases and J 0 bases, leaving 10 bases between the germline ends.

J is TRBJ2-5 and V is TRBV12-3 or TRBV12-4; D might be TRBD2 (6 bases). V lost 4 bases to trimming and J lost 3 bases, with 9 bases between them. The CDR3 length is 13 residues. CDR3 bases: TGTGCCAGCAGTTCGCTAGCGAAAGAGACCCAGTACTTC. This gives the protein CASSSLAKETQYF.

This clone was counted at least ten times. The chain uses TRBV6-2 or TRBV6-3 and TRBJ2-2, with unresolved D. V gave up 1 base and J gave up 6 bases, with 3 bases separating them. This CDR3 region has 12 residues. CDR1 and CDR2 (germline): MNHEY, SVGEGT. CDR3 DNA sequence: TGTGCCAGCAGTTACTTACCCGGGGAGCTGTTTTTT. Protein product: CASSYLPGELFF.

This sequence joins TRBV18 and TRBJ2-2; D gene uncertain. The CDR3 has 12 residues. Germline V lookup: CDR1 KGHSH, CDR2 LQKENI. Deletions cut 3 bases from V and 6 bases from J, with 5 bases between. The CDR3 sequence: CASSPRPGELFF. The CDR3 region has the DNA TGTGCCAGCTCACCCAGACCCGGGGAGCTGTTTTTT.

For the CDR3, the DNA is TGTGCCAGCACCCGAAAAGAGACCCAGTACTTC. It is translated as CASTRKETQYF. The V and J genes are TRBV5-8 and TRBJ2-5; D is undetermined. This CDR3 spans 11 amino acids. The germline gives CDR1 SGHTS, CDR2 YDEGEE. V was clipped by 6 bases and J by 3 bases, with 6 bases between them.

This clone has more than one count but fewer than ten. Other DNA sequences in this sample translate to the same CDR3. This chain connects TRBV5-4 to TRBJ2-5; D may match TRBD1 or TRBD2 (6 bases each). V lost 1 base and J 2 bases, leaving 9 bases between the germline ends. Per germline, CDR1 SGHNT and CDR2 YYREEE (reference sequence). The CDR3 covers 14 residues. The CDR3 is CASSLSGAQETQYF. In DNA, the CDR3 is TGTGCCAGCAGCTTGTCGGGGGCACAAGAGACCCAGTACTTC.

This chain links TRBV10-1 with TRBJ1-3, with D uncertain. Germline CDR1 and CDR2: WNHNN and SYGVQD (reference sequence). The V gene lost 7 bases and the J gene lost 0 bases, with 7 bases spanning the gap. CDR3 length: 13 residues. CDR3 bases: TGCGCCAGCAAACGGACCTCTGGAAACACCATATATTTT. Protein: CASKRTSGNTIYF.

The chain couples TRBV20-1 to TRBJ1-2; D remains unclear. This CDR3 is built from 10 residues. V was pared by 5 bases and J by 2 bases, with 3 bases between. In germline, CDR1 is DFQATT, CDR2 SNEGSKA (reference sequence). The CDR3 bases are TGCAGTGCTTTCAACTATGGCTACACCTTC. It yields the protein CSAFNYGYTF.

This sequence joins TRBV18 and TRBJ1-1; D remains ambiguous. With 6 bases removed from V and 8 bases from J, the gap between germline ends came to 16 bases. Germline lookup yields CDR1 KGHSH and CDR2 LQKENI. This CDR3 comprises 13 residues. CDR3 loop: CASSPQESMEAFF. The CDR3 DNA is TGTGCCAGCTCTCCGCAGGAGAGCATGGAAGCTTTCTTT.